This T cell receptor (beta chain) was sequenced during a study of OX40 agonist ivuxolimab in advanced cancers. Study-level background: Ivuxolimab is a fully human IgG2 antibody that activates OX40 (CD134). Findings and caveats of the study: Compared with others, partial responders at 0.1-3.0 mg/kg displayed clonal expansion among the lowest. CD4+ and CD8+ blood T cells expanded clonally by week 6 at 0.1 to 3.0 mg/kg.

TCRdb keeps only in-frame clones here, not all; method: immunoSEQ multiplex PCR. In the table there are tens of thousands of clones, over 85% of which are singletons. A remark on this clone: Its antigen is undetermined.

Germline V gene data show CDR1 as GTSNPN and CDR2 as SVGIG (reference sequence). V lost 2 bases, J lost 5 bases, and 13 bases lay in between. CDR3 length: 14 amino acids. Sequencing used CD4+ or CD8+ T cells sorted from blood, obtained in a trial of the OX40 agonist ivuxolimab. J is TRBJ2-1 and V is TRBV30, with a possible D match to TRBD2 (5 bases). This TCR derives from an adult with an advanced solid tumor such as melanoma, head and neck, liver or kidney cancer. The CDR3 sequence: CAWSLGLGDNEQFF. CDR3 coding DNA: TGTGCCTGGAGTTTAGGGCTGGGAGACAATGAGCAGTTCTTC.